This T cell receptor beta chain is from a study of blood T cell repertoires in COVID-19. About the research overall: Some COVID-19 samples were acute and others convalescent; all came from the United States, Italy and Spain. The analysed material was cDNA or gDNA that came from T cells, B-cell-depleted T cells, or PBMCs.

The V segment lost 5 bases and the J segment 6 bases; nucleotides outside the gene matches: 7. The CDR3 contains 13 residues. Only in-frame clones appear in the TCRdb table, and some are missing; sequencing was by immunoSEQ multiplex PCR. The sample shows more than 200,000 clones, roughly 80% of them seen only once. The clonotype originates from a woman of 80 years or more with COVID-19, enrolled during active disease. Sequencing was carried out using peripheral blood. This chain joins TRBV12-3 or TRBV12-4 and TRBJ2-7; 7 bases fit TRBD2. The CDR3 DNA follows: TGTGCCAGCAGTCCAAGGGACTACTCCGAGCAGTACTTC. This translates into CASSPRDYSEQYF.